This T cell receptor (beta chain) was recorded in a study of blood T cells in healthy people across ages. The authors ran a second PCR of 7 to 11 cycles using a sample-barcoded 5' primer and a J-beta primer mix. Through a template-switch adaptor with 12 random nucleotides, each cDNA molecule received a tag. Using its own MiXCR run on the 5' RACE reads, TCRdb lists one record per CDR3 protein. The sample has 780,000 or so distinct CDR3 sequences; about 53% are singletons. Trimming removed 5 bases at V and 2 bases at J, with 10 bases between. The CDR3 length is 14 residues. The germline CDR1 and CDR2 sequences are SGHVS and FQNEAQ.

This chain links TRBV7-8 with TRBJ1-5; tentatively, D is TRBD1 (5 bases). Source material: blood. The source is a man of 80 years or more in good health. The CDR3 reads CASSRDYGNQPQHF. CDR3 in DNA: TGTGCCAGCAGCCGGGACTATGGCAATCAGCCCCAGCATTTT.